Following are 16 T cell receptor beta chains from one sample sequenced in a study of immune evolution from preneoplasia to lung adenocarcinoma. Measured with immunoSEQ multiplex PCR; TCRdb has only the in-frame clones, and not every one. The table records 8,800 or so clones, 77% of them present only once. The sequenced sample consisted of FFPE lung adenocarcinoma in situ tissue. The receptors were sampled from a person aged 60-79 years with lung adenocarcinoma.

J is TRBJ2-5 and V is TRBV7-9; tentative D call: TRBD2 (6 bases). Germline V gene sequence: CDR1 SEHNR, CDR2 FQNEAQ (reference sequence). Between the trimmed V and J ends, which lost 5 bases and 2 bases, there was a span of 15 bases. The CDR3 has 15 residues. The CDR3 is CASSLGVTRQETQYF. The CDR3 DNA reads TGTGCCAGCAGCCTTGGGGTGACTAGACAAGAGACCCAGTACTTC.

The gene calls are TRBV11-2 and TRBJ1-1; D remains ambiguous. Germline lookup yields CDR1 SGHAT and CDR2 FQNNGV. Trimming cost V 1 base and J 6 bases, with 9 bases left between them. This CDR3 comprises 13 residues. This CDR3 reads CASSLGPGPEAFF. CDR3 sequence (DNA): TGTGCCAGCAGCTTAGGACCTGGCCCTGAAGCTTTCTTT.

J is TRBJ2-2 and V is TRBV9, with 12 bases that match TRBD2. V was clipped by 0 bases and J by 8 bases; unmatched bases: 8. This CDR3 is 17 amino acids long. CDR1 is SGDLS and CDR2 is YYNGEE in the germline V gene. CDR3 bases: TGTGCCAGCAGCGTAGCGCCTAGCGGGGGGGTTTCAGGGGAGCTGTTTTTT. Protein: CASSVAPSGGVSGELFF.

This chain joins TRBV28 and TRBJ1-2; 8 nucleotides align to TRBD1. With 0 bases clipped from V and 4 bases from J, the junction kept 10 bases outside the gene matches. This CDR3 has 17 amino acids. The germline V gene encodes CDR1 MDHEN and CDR2 SYDVKM. This CDR3 is CASSLWGGAGGPYGYTF. CDR3 bases: TGTGCCAGCAGTTTATGGGGAGGGGCAGGGGGCCCCTATGGCTACACCTTC.

The V gene is TRBV5-1, the J gene TRBJ2-2; 9 bases fit TRBD2. Trimming cost V 5 bases and J 5 bases; bases outside gene matches: 7. Germline V gives CDR1 SGHRS, CDR2 YFSETQ. The CDR3 spans 15 residues. CDR3 nucleotides: TGCGCCAGCAGTTCCGGGACTAGCCATACCGGGGAGCTGTTTTTT. Translated, it gives CASSSGTSHTGELFF.

This sequence joins TRBV7-2 and TRBJ2-3; no clear D gene. Per the germline V gene, CDR1 is SGHTA and CDR2 is FQGNSA. V gave up 5 bases and J gave up 6 bases, with 9 bases separating them. The CDR3 contains 12 residues. In DNA, the CDR3 is TGTGCCAGCAGCCTATGGGCTGATACGCAGTATTTT. It specifies CASSLWADTQYF.

This clone appeared once. V is TRBV19 and J is TRBJ2-3; a weak D match, TRBD1 (6 bases). V lost 9 bases, J lost 6 bases, and 10 bases lay in between. Germline lookup yields CDR1 LNHDA and CDR2 SQIVND (reference sequence). The CDR3 is made up of 11 amino acids. CDR3 amino acids: CASLGGDTQYF. CDR3 in DNA: TGTGCCAGCCTAGGGGGTGATACGCAGTATTTT.

This clone has only a few counts. An end of the junction does not agree with germline; a read error may underlie this. This sequence joins TRBV6-5 and TRBJ2-7, with 7 bases aligning to TRBD2. The CDR3 runs 13 residues. CDR1 and CDR2 (germline): MNHEY, SVGAGI. CDR3 protein: CASSYPEGSGSRF. CDR3 DNA: TGTGCCAGCAGTTACCCCGAGGGTAGCGGGTCGCGATTC.

V usage is TRBV4-1 and J usage is TRBJ1-2, with D uncertain. Per germline, CDR1 MGHRA and CDR2 YSYEKL. With 4 bases removed from V and 3 bases from J, the gap between germline ends came to 15 bases. The CDR3 extends over 15 amino acids. CDR3 DNA: TGCGCCAGCAGCCCCCTTTGGGGTCAAGACTATGGCTACACCTTC. This translates into CASSPLWGQDYGYTF.

The chain combines TRBV5-6 with TRBJ1-5; D perhaps matches TRBD1 (6 bases). This CDR3 is 17 amino acids long. V was clipped by 3 bases and J by 0 bases, with 16 bases between them. Germline lookup yields CDR1 SGHDT and CDR2 YYEEEE. CDR3 coding DNA: TGTGCCAGCAGCTGGAGGGGGGGGGCCCTTAGCAATCAGCCCCAGCATTTT. Its protein product is CASSWRGGALSNQPQHF.

This clone was found a few times. This chain connects TRBV7-3 to TRBJ1-1; no definite D call. With 3 bases removed from V and 1 base from J, the gap between germline ends came to 6 bases. This CDR3 has 13 residues. CDR1 and CDR2 from the germline V gene are SGHTA and FQGTGA. DNA of the CDR3: TGTGCCAGCAGCTTGTTAGGGAACACTGAAGCTTTCTTT. It translates to CASSLLGNTEAFF.

The gene calls are TRBV5-8 and TRBJ2-5; possible D gene TRBD1, 6 bases. V lost 4 bases and J lost 6, with 13 bases in between. The CDR3 is 13 amino acids. CDR1 and CDR2 (germline): SGHTS, YDEGEE. The chain's CDR3 is CASSLTGLKTQYF. The DNA of the CDR3 is TGTGCCAGCAGCCTAACAGGGTTAAAGACCCAGTACTTC.

This chain links TRBV11-2 with TRBJ2-7; D not resolved. This CDR3 is 13 amino acids long. Germline CDR1 SGHAT, CDR2 FQNNGV. Trimming stripped 4 bases from V and 4 bases from J, with 11 bases between. Here the CDR3 DNA reads TGTGCCAGCAGCTCTCAATTAGATTACGAGCAGTACTTC. Translation gives CASSSQLDYEQYF.

This clone has just a few counts. The junction differs from germline at one of its ends, possibly a read error. CDR3 sequence reads: CASSQGGSDGIYF. The CDR3 coding sequence is TGCGCCAGCAGCCAAGGGGGTTCGGACGGCATCTACTTT. V usage is TRBV4-1 and J usage is TRBJ1-6; the D is unclear. The CDR3 covers 13 residues. Germline CDR1 MGHRA, CDR2 YSYEKL.

This clone was observed a single time. The V call is TRBV7-2, the J call TRBJ2-7; no clear D gene. The V gene lost 4 bases and the J gene lost 3 bases, with 4 bases spanning the gap. The CDR3 covers 11 residues. Germline V gene lookup returns CDR1 SGHTA and CDR2 FQGNSA. In DNA, the CDR3 is TGTGCCAGCAGCTCTTACTACGAGCAGTACTTC. Amino acid sequence: CASSSYYEQYF.

This clone was seen a single time. The CDR3 DNA follows: TGTGCCAGCAGCTTATCCTCCTACGAGCAGTACTTC. Encoded protein: CASSLSSYEQYF. This chain uses TRBV7-9 with TRBJ2-7; D ambiguous. CDR3 length: 12 amino acids. Germline V gene lookup returns CDR1 SEHNR and CDR2 FQNEAQ (reference sequence). V was cut by 2 bases and J by 0 bases, with 2 bases left in between.